The sequence of this TCR beta chain was determined in a study of monozygotic twins with inflammatory bowel disease. As regards this clonotype: Its target is unknown.

Study findings and constraints: Reduced clonotype sharing with other individuals was observed in IBD patients relative to healthy twins, especially with disease activity. Among twins, concordant and discordant pairs did not differ in repertoire similarity, possibly from limited power.

TCRdb reworked the 5' RACE reads into one entry per CDR3 protein, no DNA. Its listing shows about 380,000 distinct CDR3 sequences. Without any T cell sorting, total RNA was isolated from whole blood. Germline CDR1 reads KGHSH; CDR2 reads LQKENI. CDR3 size: 16 residues. The chain recombines TRBV18 with TRBJ2-3; TCRdb returns TRBD2, unconfirmable since there is no DNA. Sequencing was performed on blood. This clonotype was obtained from a human donor with ulcerative colitis or Crohn's disease, or a healthy co-twin of an affected twin (not recorded which). CDR3 region: CASRSLSAGSTDTQYF.